The 17 T cell receptor beta chains reported below all come from one sample, sequenced in a study of T-cell memory formation after mild COVID-19. MiXCR, run by TCRdb on the 5' RACE reads, gives a single entry per CDR3 protein. The top ten clones hold around 12% of a sample with more than 350,000 distinct CDR3 sequences, roughly 21% of them seen once. The source material was PBMCs or a T cell subset sorted from them (not recorded which). Receptors were obtained from an adult woman who had mild COVID-19 (a few samples of this study predate the infection). Cell type and time point are not known.

The chain uses TRBV10-3 and TRBJ2-7; 11 nucleotides agree with TRBD1. The germline V gene encodes CDR1 ENHRY and CDR2 SYGVKD. This CDR3 region has 16 residues. Germline trimming cut 2 bases from V and 2 bases from J; bases unmatched to any gene: 5. The DNA for the CDR3 is TGTGCCATCAGTGAGGGCTGGACAGGGGGCACCTACGAGCAGTACTTC. Amino acids: CAISEGWTGGTYEQYF.

This clonotype was observed a few times. The J gene is TRBJ2-2, the V gene TRBV7-2; D remains unclear. This CDR3 is built from 12 residues. The ends were cut back, 2 bases at V and 6 bases at J, with 4 bases in the middle. Germline CDR1 reads SGHTA; CDR2 reads FQGNSA. The CDR3 nucleotides are TGTGCCAGCAGCTTACTTCCCGGGGAGCTGTTTTTT. Translating it yields CASSLLPGELFF.

The chain recombines TRBV4-1 with TRBJ2-7; 8 bases are a match to TRBD2. The V segment lost 0 bases and the J segment 2 bases; nucleotides outside the gene matches: 3. CDR1 and CDR2 from the germline V gene are MGHRA and YSYEKL. The CDR3 has 15 residues. In DNA, the CDR3 is TGCGCCAGCAGCCAAGAACTAGCGGAGGCCTACGAGCAGTACTTC. It yields the protein CASSQELAEAYEQYF.

The V gene is TRBV2, the J gene TRBJ1-2; D is unclear. The CDR3 sequence is 15 residues long. V lost 1 base to trimming and J lost 5 bases, with 14 bases between them. Germline values: CDR1 SNHLY, CDR2 FYNNEI. The CDR3: CASSEGETRKYGYTF. CDR3 in DNA: TGTGCCAGCAGTGAAGGGGAGACAAGAAAATATGGCTACACCTTC. Looking up the rest from reference TRBV2 and TRBJ1-2 gives the full variable domain: EPEVTQTPSHQVTQMGQEVILRCVPISNHLYFYWYRQILGQKVEFLVSFYNNEISEKSEIFDDQFSVERPDGSNFTLKIRSTKLEDSAMYFCASSEGETRKYGYTFGSGTRLTVV.

The CDR3 nucleotides are TGCAGTGCCATTCTCCGGGACAGGGGTGAAAAACTGTTTTTT. Protein sequence: CSAILRDRGEKLFF. The genes are TRBV20-1 and TRBJ1-4; 10 bases are shared with TRBD1. CDR1 is DFQATT, CDR2 SNEGSKA, per germline (reference sequence). CDR3 length: 14 amino acids. With V trimmed by 6 bases and J by 7 bases, 8 bases remained unmatched.

The chain employs TRBV20-1 and TRBJ1-1; no clear D. Germline CDR1 is DFQATT and CDR2 is SNEGSKA (reference sequence). V was clipped by 4 bases and J by 8 bases, with 17 bases between them. This CDR3 is 13 amino acids long. The CDR3 DNA is TGCAGTGCTATTTCAACGGAGTCTGTGGAAGCTTTCTTT. It encodes CSAISTESVEAFF.

This clonotype occurred a few times. J is TRBJ2-3 and V is TRBV5-6; 7 bases fit TRBD2. The CDR3 loop spans 12 amino acids. V lost 4 bases to trimming and J lost 6 bases; unmatched junction nucleotides: 2. The V gene's germline CDR1 is SGHDT and CDR2 YYEEEE. CDR3 nucleotide sequence: TGTGCCAGCAGCACGGGGGGTGATACGCAGTATTTT. Encoded protein: CASSTGGDTQYF.

The chain uses TRBV30 and TRBJ2-2; D unclear. V lost 4 bases and J 1 base, leaving 7 bases between the germline ends. CDR3 length: 13 residues. Per germline, CDR1 GTSNPN and CDR2 SVGIG (reference sequence). The CDR3 region is CAWNSVNTGELFF. The CDR3 coding sequence is TGTGCCTGGAACAGCGTGAACACCGGGGAGCTGTTTTTT.

The chain links TRBV24-1 to TRBJ2-3; possibly TRBD2 for D (6 bases). V was clipped by 7 bases and J by 1 base, with 11 bases between them. CDR1 and CDR2 from the germline V gene are KGHDR and SFDVKD. The CDR3 consists of 14 residues. The CDR3 sequence: CATRDGGRTDTQYF. The CDR3, as DNA: TGTGCCACCAGGGACGGGGGTCGCACAGATACGCAGTATTTT.

This sequence joins TRBV7-2 and TRBJ1-1; D might be TRBD1 (5 bases). Germline V CDR1 and CDR2: SGHTA, FQGNSA. The CDR3 covers 12 residues. The ends were cut back, 1 base at V and 10 bases at J, with 10 bases in the middle. The CDR3 region has the DNA TGTGCCAGCAGCTTAGACCGCAGGGCAGCTTTCTTT. Translated, it gives CASSLDRRAAFF.

The chain recombines TRBV20-1 with TRBJ2-7, with 9 bases that match TRBD1. The CDR3 length is 13 residues. Losses at the gene ends were 4 bases for V and 6 bases for J; bases not matched to a gene: 7. Looked up from germline, CDR1 is DFQATT and CDR2 is SNEGSKA (reference sequence). The CDR3 DNA follows: TGCAGTGCTACCGGGACAGGGCTCTCCGAGCAGTACTTC. Protein sequence: CSATGTGLSEQYF.

V is TRBV20-1 and J is TRBJ2-7; D possibly corresponds to TRBD2 (5 bases). This CDR3 has 16 amino acids. Germline CDR1 reads DFQATT; CDR2 reads SNEGSKA (reference sequence). Trimming cost V 6 bases and J 6 bases, with 27 bases left between them. The CDR3: CSAQPGNGMPFGEQYF. The CDR3 bases are TGCAGTGCCCAGCCGGGGAACGGGATGCCCTTCGGCGAGCAGTACTTC.

This clonotype was picked up a small number of times. V usage is TRBV12-3 or TRBV12-4 and J usage is TRBJ2-2, with D possibly TRBD1 on 6 matching bases. The V and J ends lost 8 bases and 4 bases respectively, with 20 bases between them. This CDR3 spans 16 amino acids. The CDR3 DNA reads TGTGCCAGCCGCCCGGGACGGACAGTCGGCACCGGGGAGCTGTTTTTT. Protein product: CASRPGRTVGTGELFF.

This clonotype showed up just a few times. The rearrangement joins TRBV20-1 to TRBJ2-3, with TRBD2 as a possible D gene (7 bases). The CDR3 spans 16 residues. Per germline, CDR1 DFQATT and CDR2 SNEGSKA (reference sequence). The ends were cut back, 1 base at V and 6 bases at J, with 20 bases in the middle. CDR3 sequence: CSARGRGPQGGDTQYF. CDR3 DNA sequence: TGCAGTGCTAGAGGGCGGGGGCCCCAAGGGGGGGATACGCAGTATTTT.

This clonotype was recorded a few times. The rearrangement links TRBV7-2 to TRBJ2-5; 11 nucleotides agree with TRBD1. The J segment lost 6 bases and the V segment lost 5 bases, leaving 8 bases of the junction unmatched. The CDR3 sequence is 15 residues long. CDR1 is SGHTA, CDR2 FQGNSA, per germline. The chain's CDR3 is CASSARTGGAQTQYF. The CDR3 DNA is TGTGCCAGCAGCGCCCGGACAGGGGGCGCGCAGACCCAGTACTTC.

This clonotype was detected a few times. This rearrangement joins TRBV20-1 to TRBJ1-2, with TRBD1 matching 7 bases. V shed 1 base, J shed 2 bases, and the junction held 4 bases outside the gene matches. Germline values: CDR1 DFQATT, CDR2 SNEGSKA (reference sequence). The CDR3 consists of 14 residues. CDR3 amino acids: CSARVAGGNYGYTF. The CDR3 DNA follows: TGCAGTGCTAGAGTGGCAGGGGGGAACTATGGCTACACCTTC.

This clonotype showed up just a few times. The V call is TRBV2, the J call TRBJ2-1, with 11 positions matching TRBD2. Germline-derived CDR1 and CDR2 are SNHLY and FYNNEI. The CDR3 is 14 residues long. V lost 10 bases to trimming and J lost 4 bases; unmatched junction nucleotides: 6. CDR3 bases: TGTGCCACTCTAGCGGGAGGACCTTACAATGAGCAGTTCTTC. Amino acid sequence: CATLAGGPYNEQFF.